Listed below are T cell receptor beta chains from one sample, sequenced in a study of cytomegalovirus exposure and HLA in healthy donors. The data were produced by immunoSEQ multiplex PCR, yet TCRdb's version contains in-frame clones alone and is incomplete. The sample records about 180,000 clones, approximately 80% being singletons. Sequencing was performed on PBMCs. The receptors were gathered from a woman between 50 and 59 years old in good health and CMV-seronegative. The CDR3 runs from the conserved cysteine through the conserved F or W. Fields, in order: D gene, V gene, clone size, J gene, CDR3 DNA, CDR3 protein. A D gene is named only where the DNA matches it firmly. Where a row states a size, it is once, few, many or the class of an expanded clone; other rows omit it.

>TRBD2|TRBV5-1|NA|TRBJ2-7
TGCGCCAGCAGCCCCGGTCTGCGGGAGAACTACGAGCAGTACTTC
CASSPGLRENYEQYF
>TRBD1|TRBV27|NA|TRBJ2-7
TGTGCCAGCAGTCCCCTAATCGGAACTGACAGGGGGAAATTCTACGAGCAGTACTTC
CASSPLIGTDRGKFYEQYF
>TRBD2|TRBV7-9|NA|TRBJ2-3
TGTGCCAGCAGCTTAAATAGCGGGAGCTTCGCAGATACGCAGTATTTT
CASSLNSGSFADTQYF
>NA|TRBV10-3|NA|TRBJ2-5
TGTGCCGCCGGAGGGTGGGAGACCCAGTACTTC
CAAGGWETQYF
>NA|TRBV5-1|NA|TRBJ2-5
TGCGCCAGCAGCAATACAGGGTTTCAAGAGACCCAGTACTTC
CASSNTGFQETQYF
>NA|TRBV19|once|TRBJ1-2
TGTGCCAGTAGTATAGATGGACGGCGGGCATTCTATGGCTACACCTTC
CASSIDGRRAFYGYTF
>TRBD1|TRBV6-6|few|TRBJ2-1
TGTGCCAGCAACATCAACAGGGGCAATGGCAATGAGCAGTTCTTC
CASNINRGNGNEQFF
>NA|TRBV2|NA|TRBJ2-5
TGTGCCAGCGGACGGGGGGCTCATCAAGAGACCCAGTACTTC
CASGRGAHQETQYF
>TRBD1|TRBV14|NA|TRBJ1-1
TGTGCCAGCAGCCAAGCAGGTGGGACAGGGGGCGCATTTACTGAAGCTTTCTTT
CASSQAGGTGGAFTEAFF
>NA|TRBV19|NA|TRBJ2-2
TGTGCCAGCGTCGGTGTCACCGGGGAGCTGTTTTTT
CASVGVTGELFF
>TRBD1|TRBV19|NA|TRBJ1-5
TGTGCCAGTATAACGACAGGGAAGGGGAATCAGCCCCAGCATTTT
CASITTGKGNQPQHF
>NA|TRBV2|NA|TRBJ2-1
TGTGCCAGCAGTGGAGCGGAATGGGCCCATGAGCAGTTCTTC
CASSGAEWAHEQFF
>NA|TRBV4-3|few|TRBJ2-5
TGCGCCAGCAGCCAAGGAGCCGGTCAATCGAGGGAGACCCAGTACTTC
CASSQGAGQSRETQYF
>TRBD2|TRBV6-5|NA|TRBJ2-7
TGTGCCAGCAGTTACCGAGCGGGAGGCTACGAGCAGTACTTC
CASSYRAGGYEQYF
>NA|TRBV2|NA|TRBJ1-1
TGTGCGAGCCTGCAGGGTAGGGGCACTGAAGCTTTCTTT
CASLQGRGTEAFF
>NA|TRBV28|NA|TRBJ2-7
TGTGCCAGCAGCCCTACGAGGAGGGGCACCTACGAGCAGTACTTC
CASSPTRRGTYEQYF
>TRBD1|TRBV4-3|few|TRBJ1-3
TGCGCCAGCAGCCTTAGCTATCAGGGGGTCGGAAACACCATATATTTT
CASSLSYQGVGNTIYF
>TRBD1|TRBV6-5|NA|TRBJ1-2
TGTGCCAGCAGTTACGGACAGGGTATTGTGTTC
CASSYGQGIVF
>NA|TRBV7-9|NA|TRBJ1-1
TGTGCCAGCAGCCCATCAGGACAGATGAACACTGAAGCTTTCTTT
CASSPSGQMNTEAFF
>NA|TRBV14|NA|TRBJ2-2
TGTGCCAACAGAACAGGGGGGGGGAACACCGGGGAGCTGTTTTTT
CANRTGGGNTGELFF
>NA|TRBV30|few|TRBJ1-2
TGTGCCCTTATCTCCTCTAACTATGGCTACACCTTC
CALISSNYGYTF
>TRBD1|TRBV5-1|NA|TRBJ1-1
TGCGCCAGCAGCTGGGGGACAGCAGAGAACACTGAAGCTTTCTTT
CASSWGTAENTEAFF
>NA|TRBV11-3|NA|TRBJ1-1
TGTGCCAGCAGCTCCAGGGGAAACACTGAAGCTTTCTTT
CASSSRGNTEAFF
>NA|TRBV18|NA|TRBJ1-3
TGTGCCAGCTCACCTCCCACAGGCTTCTCTGGAAACACCATATATTTT
CASSPPTGFSGNTIYF
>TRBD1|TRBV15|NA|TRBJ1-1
TGTGCCACCAGCAGAGACAGGGGGGATGCTTTCTTT
CATSRDRGDAFF
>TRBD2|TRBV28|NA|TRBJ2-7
TGTGCCAGCAGTTTAGTGGCGGGGGAGGGCCTTATGGGGGAGCAGTACTTC
CASSLVAGEGLMGEQYF
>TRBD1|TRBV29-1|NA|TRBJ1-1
TGCAGCGCTGACAGGGGTGAAGCTTTCTTT
CSADRGEAFF
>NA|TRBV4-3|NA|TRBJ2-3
TGCGCCAGCAGCCAAGCCCCGGTACCCAGCACAGATACGCAGTATTTT
CASSQAPVPSTDTQYF
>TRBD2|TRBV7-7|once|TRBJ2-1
TGTGCCAGCAGCTTAGGAGGGAGCGGGGGCTACAATGAGCAGTTCTTC
CASSLGGSGGYNEQFF
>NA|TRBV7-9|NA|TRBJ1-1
TGTGCCAGCAGCCATCGGGACAAGAACACTGAAGCTTTCTTT
CASSHRDKNTEAFF